A single sample gave rise to the 32 T cell receptor beta chains below, sequenced in a study of T cell responses to AZD1222 COVID-19 vaccine. Data came from immunoSEQ multiplex PCR; TCRdb stores just in-frame clones and leaves some out. The sample has 65,000 to 80,000 clones, roughly 87% seen once. Material: peripheral blood, obtained on day 0 of AZD1222 vaccination. All receptors derive from an adult in good health.

V and J are TRBV7-2 and TRBJ1-5; possible D gene TRBD1, 5 bases. Germline CDR1 SGHTA, CDR2 FQGNSA. Trimming removed 5 bases from V and 3 bases from J, with 11 bases in between. This CDR3 comprises 14 residues. The CDR3, as DNA: TGTGCCAGCAGCATACGGGGGAACAATCAGCCCCAGCATTTT. As protein: CASSIRGNNQPQHF.

V is TRBV9 and J is TRBJ1-2; 7 bases align to TRBD1. CDR1 SGDLS and CDR2 YYNGEE come from the germline V gene. V trimming: 2 bases; J trimming: 8 bases; junction bases outside the gene matches: 9. The CDR3 contains 14 residues. The CDR3 nucleotides read TGTGCCAGCAGCGTCCCAGGGGGGGGCTACGGCTACACCTTC. It yields the protein CASSVPGGGYGYTF.

The chain recombines TRBV18 with TRBJ2-7; D is ambiguous. The CDR3 spans 12 residues. Germline CDR1 and CDR2: KGHSH and LQKENI. V was trimmed by 3 bases and J by 1 base, leaving 4 bases between them. For the CDR3, the DNA is TGTGCCAGCTCACCCCTATCCTACGAGCAGTACTTC. Translation gives CASSPLSYEQYF.

The chain carries TRBV9 and TRBJ1-3; the D is unclear. Per the germline V gene, CDR1 is SGDLS and CDR2 is YYNGEE. Deletions cut 3 bases from V and 1 base from J, with 8 bases between. The CDR3 loop spans 14 amino acids. Written as DNA, the CDR3 is TGTGCCAGCAGCGGTGGTCGGTCTGGAAACACCATATATTTT. Translating it yields CASSGGRSGNTIYF.

The genes are TRBV18 and TRBJ1-3, with 7 nucleotides matching TRBD1. Germline CDR1 is KGHSH and CDR2 is LQKENI. Trimming removed 3 bases from V and 4 bases from J; junction bases left unmatched: 6. This CDR3 has 15 residues. Here the CDR3 DNA reads TGTGCCAGCTCACCGCAGACAGGGAGAGGAAACACCATATATTTT. It yields the protein CASSPQTGRGNTIYF. Full variable domain (outside the CDR3, taken from reference TRBV18 and TRBJ1-3): NAGVMQNPRHLVRRRGQEARLRCSPMKGHSHVYWYRQLPEEGLKFMVYLQKENIIDESGMPKERFSAEFPKEGPSILRIQQVVRGDSAAYFCASSPQTGRGNTIYFGEGSWLTVV.

V and J are TRBV7-3 and TRBJ2-3, with D perhaps matching TRBD1 (6 bases). The V end lost 4 bases, the J end lost 5 bases, and 22 bases lay between the germline ends. This CDR3 has 17 amino acids. CDR1 and CDR2 from the germline V gene are SGHTA and FQGTGA. The DNA of the CDR3 is TGTGCCAGCAGCTCATCCTTTCGTGGACAGATATTAGATACGCAGTATTTT. It codes for CASSSSFRGQILDTQYF.

The rearrangement links TRBV18 to TRBJ1-5, with D perhaps TRBD1 (5 bases). Trimming removed 3 bases from V and 2 bases from J, with 14 bases in between. CDR3 length equals 16 residues. The germline V gene encodes CDR1 KGHSH and CDR2 LQKENI. In DNA, the CDR3 is TGTGCCAGCTCACCCGGGACGTCCGGGGGCAATCAGCCCCAGCATTTT. Translation gives CASSPGTSGGNQPQHF.

The chain carries TRBV6-2 or TRBV6-3 and TRBJ1-2; 8 bases fit TRBD1. CDR1 and CDR2 from the germline V gene are MNHEY and SVGEGT. The CDR3 totals 15 residues. The V gene end was trimmed by 0 bases and the J gene end by 3 bases; junction bases not matched to a gene: 3. CDR3 in amino acids: CASSYSPGQDYGYTF. The CDR3 bases are TGTGCCAGCAGTTACTCCCCGGGACAGGACTATGGCTACACCTTC.

The rearrangement joins TRBV7-2 to TRBJ1-1; tentative D call: TRBD1 (5 bases). Germline lookup yields CDR1 SGHTA and CDR2 FQGNSA. Trimming removed 6 bases from V and 4 bases from J, with 15 bases in between. The CDR3 has 14 residues. CDR3 sequence reads: CASRTPHRGTEAFF. The CDR3 nucleotides are TGTGCCAGCAGAACACCTCATAGGGGCACTGAAGCTTTCTTT.

Here the CDR3 DNA reads TGCGCCAGCAGCTTGGGGGGTGGGGCCCACCTTGAGGGCTACACCTTC. Amino acid sequence: CASSLGGGAHLEGYTF. This rearrangement joins TRBV5-1 to TRBJ1-2; D might be TRBD1 (5 bases). The CDR3 totals 16 residues. The V gene lost 0 bases and the J gene lost 8 bases, with 20 bases spanning the gap. Germline V gene lookup returns CDR1 SGHRS and CDR2 YFSETQ.

This chain uses TRBV7-2 with TRBJ2-7, with D hard to call. The V gene lost 3 bases and the J gene lost 7 bases, with 13 bases spanning the gap. Per the germline V gene, CDR1 is SGHTA and CDR2 is FQGNSA. The CDR3 extends over 13 amino acids. CDR3 DNA: TGTGCCAGCAGCTTGACCGCGGCTCGGGAGCAGTACTTC. Its protein is CASSLTAAREQYF.

The rearrangement links TRBV19 to TRBJ2-1, with D unclear. Germline CDR1 and CDR2: LNHDA and SQIVND (reference sequence). The CDR3 sequence is 14 residues long. Trimming removed 2 bases from V and 4 bases from J, with 9 bases in between. Written as DNA, the CDR3 is TGTGCCAGTAGTATACGGTCCCGTTACAATGAGCAGTTCTTC. Translated: CASSIRSRYNEQFF. Complete variable domain (other parts from reference TRBV19 and TRBJ2-1): DGGITQSPKYLFRKEGQNVTLSCEQNLNHDAMYWYRQDPGQGLRLIYYSQIVNDFQKGDIAEGYSVSREKKESFPLTVTSAQKNPTAFYLCASSIRSRYNEQFFGPGTRLTVL.

This chain joins TRBV28 and TRBJ2-5; D gene ambiguous. There are 13 residues in the CDR3. The V gene lost 0 bases and the J gene lost 2 bases, with 4 bases spanning the gap. CDR1 MDHEN and CDR2 SYDVKM come from the germline V gene. This chain's CDR3 is CASSLWGQETQYF. CDR3 bases: TGTGCCAGCAGTTTATGGGGGCAAGAGACCCAGTACTTC. The whole variable domain, filled in from reference TRBV28 and TRBJ2-5, reads DVKVTQSSRYLVKRTGEKVFLECVQDMDHENMFWYRQDPGLGLRLIYFSYDVKMKEKGDIPEGYSVSREKKERFSLILESASTNQTSMYLCASSLWGQETQYFGPGTRLLVL.

The gene calls are TRBV27 and TRBJ1-2; maybe TRBD1 (5 bases). Germline V gene data show CDR1 as MNHEY and CDR2 as SMNVEV (reference sequence). The CDR3 sequence is 14 residues long. Deletions cut 5 bases from V and 6 bases from J, with 16 bases between. The CDR3 is CASSRRALGDGYTF. CDR3 sequence (DNA): TGTGCCAGCAGTCGGCGGGCGTTAGGGGATGGCTACACCTTC.

Only one count was recorded for this clone. CDR3 nucleotides: TGTGCCAGCAGCCCTCACGGTCATACGAACACCGGGGAGCTGTTTTTT. It translates to CASSPHGHTNTGELFF. The chain employs TRBV7-3 and TRBJ2-2, with no clear D. V lost 5 bases, J lost 0 bases, and 13 bases lay in between. The CDR3 sequence is 16 residues long. The germline CDR1 and CDR2 sequences are SGHTA and FQGTGA.

This chain joins TRBV18 and TRBJ1-1; 8 positions match TRBD1. The V and J ends lost 3 bases and 5 bases, in that order; junction bases with no gene match: 14. Germline V gene sequence: CDR1 KGHSH, CDR2 LQKENI. The CDR3 is 17 residues long. The CDR3 region is CASSPNTGTGHTTEAFF. CDR3 nucleotides: TGTGCCAGCTCACCTAATACCGGGACAGGACACACTACTGAAGCTTTCTTT.

The chain carries TRBV4-1 and TRBJ1-4; 8 nucleotides agree with TRBD1. CDR1 MGHRA and CDR2 YSYEKL come from the germline V gene. The ends lost 3 bases at V and 3 bases at J; junction bases unmatched: 12. CDR3 length: 18 amino acids. The CDR3 here is CASSQGGTGLSSNEKLFF. CDR3 nucleotides: TGCGCCAGCAGCCAGGGTGGGACAGGTTTATCTTCTAATGAAAAACTGTTTTTT.

The rearrangement joins TRBV28 to TRBJ2-7; 9 bases match TRBD2. The V gene end was trimmed by 8 bases and the J gene end by 6 bases; junction bases not matched to a gene: 8. Germline CDR1 MDHEN, CDR2 SYDVKM. The CDR3 runs 13 residues. Written as DNA, the CDR3 is TGTGCCAGCGGGTTAGCGGGAGTCGCCGAGCAGTACTTC. Protein product: CASGLAGVAEQYF.

The chain joins TRBV10-1 to TRBJ2-2; TRBD1 aligns across 9 bases. V lost 6 bases and J lost 7; bases outside the gene matches: 6. This CDR3 region has 14 residues. The germline gives CDR1 WNHNN, CDR2 SYGVQD (reference sequence). The CDR3 DNA reads as TGCGCCAGCAGCCCGGGACAGGGAGGCGGGGAGCTGTTTTTT. This gives the protein CASSPGQGGGELFF.

This chain uses TRBV20-1 with TRBJ1-5; D is ambiguous. The CDR3 extends over 13 amino acids. Germline V gives CDR1 DFQATT, CDR2 SNEGSKA (reference sequence). V lost 3 bases to trimming and J lost 6 bases, with 12 bases between them. For the CDR3, the DNA is TGCAGTGCTAGTTCTGGGGATATTCAGCCCCAGCATTTT. This gives the protein CSASSGDIQPQHF.

The chain has TRBV7-8 and TRBJ2-5; D may match TRBD1 or TRBD2 (6 bases each). CDR1 SGHVS and CDR2 FQNEAQ come from the germline V gene. The V and J ends lost 4 bases and 5 bases respectively, with 14 bases between them. The CDR3 extends over 14 amino acids. In DNA, the CDR3 is TGTGCCAGCAGCTGGACTGGGGGGCGGGAGACCCAGTACTTC. Its translation: CASSWTGGRETQYF.

The chain joins TRBV11-2 to TRBJ1-1; 8 bases match TRBD1. The germline gives CDR1 SGHAT, CDR2 FQNNGV. CDR3 length: 15 residues. V lost 5 bases, J lost 1 base, and 6 bases stayed unmatched. CDR3: CASSPTGTGNTEAFF. The CDR3 DNA sequence: TGTGCCAGCAGCCCCACCGGGACAGGGAACACTGAAGCTTTCTTT.

The chain uses TRBV5-1 and TRBJ2-3; TRBD2 matches 10 bases. Germline V gives CDR1 SGHRS, CDR2 YFSETQ. The junction had 6 bases not matched to a gene; V was cut back by 4 bases and J by 1 base. This CDR3 is 16 amino acids long. DNA for the CDR3: TGCGCCAGCAGCACACCTAGCGGGAGAGGCACAGATACGCAGTATTTT. This translates into CASSTPSGRGTDTQYF.

The chain joins TRBV7-8 to TRBJ1-1; 8 bases are shared with TRBD1. V shed 5 bases and J 1 base; nucleotides not matched to a gene: 9. Germline CDR1 reads SGHVS; CDR2 reads FQNEAQ. CDR3 length equals 16 residues. The CDR3 spells CASSPWTGSENTEAFF. The CDR3 DNA is TGTGCCAGCAGCCCTTGGACAGGGAGTGAGAACACTGAAGCTTTCTTT.

J is TRBJ2-5 and V is TRBV11-2; a possible D gene is TRBD2 (6 bases). The CDR3 is 15 amino acids. Deletions cut 0 bases from V and 4 bases from J, with 12 bases between. Germline CDR1 reads SGHAT; CDR2 reads FQNNGV. CDR3 nucleotide sequence: TGTGCCAGCAGCTTAGAACTAGCCATCAGAGAGACCCAGTACTTC. The encoded protein is CASSLELAIRETQYF.

This chain uses TRBV11-2 with TRBJ2-7; 10 nucleotides agree with TRBD2. This CDR3 has 17 residues. The junction had 12 bases not matched to a gene; V was cut back by 3 bases and J by 4 bases. Per germline, CDR1 SGHAT and CDR2 FQNNGV. The CDR3: CASSFRGLAPRGYEQYF. The DNA of the CDR3 is TGTGCCAGCAGCTTTAGGGGACTAGCGCCCCGGGGTTACGAGCAGTACTTC.

The V and J genes are TRBV7-3 and TRBJ2-7; 7 bases match TRBD1. V was pared by 0 bases and J by 3 bases, with 2 bases of the junction left unmatched. The germline V gene encodes CDR1 SGHTA and CDR2 FQGTGA. CDR3 size: 14 residues. As DNA, the CDR3 is TGTGCCAGCAGCTTAACCTGGGACAGCTACGAGCAGTACTTC. Protein sequence: CASSLTWDSYEQYF.

Written as DNA, the CDR3 is TGTGCCAGCTCGCTGGTCCCGGGACAGGGGGGGAGCACTGAAGCTTTCTTT. Encoded protein: CASSLVPGQGGSTEAFF. The V call is TRBV18, the J call TRBJ1-1, with 11 nucleotides matching TRBD1. The V gene end was trimmed by 6 bases and the J gene end by 4 bases; junction bases not matched to a gene: 13. CDR1 and CDR2 from the germline V gene are KGHSH and LQKENI. This CDR3 spans 17 amino acids.

This chain connects TRBV6-6 to TRBJ2-5, with D unresolved. The V end lost 2 bases, the J end lost 5 bases, and 9 bases lay between the germline ends. Germline CDR1 MNHNY, CDR2 SVGAGI (reference sequence). The CDR3 extends over 13 amino acids. The CDR3 is CASSYGFWETQYF. The CDR3 DNA reads TGTGCCAGCAGTTACGGCTTCTGGGAGACCCAGTACTTC.

The chain recombines TRBV6-2 or TRBV6-3 with TRBJ2-7; no definite D call. V lost 5 bases to trimming and J lost 6 bases, with 8 bases between them. CDR3 length: 11 amino acids. Germline assignment: CDR1 MNHEY and CDR2 SVGEGT. The CDR3 sequence: CASSGDFEQYF. The CDR3 coding sequence is TGTGCCAGCAGTGGAGATTTCGAGCAGTACTTC.

The rearrangement joins TRBV19 to TRBJ1-5; D remains ambiguous. CDR1 is LNHDA and CDR2 is SQIVND in the germline V gene (reference sequence). V lost 3 bases and J lost 6, with 9 bases in between. The CDR3 contains 13 residues. As DNA, the CDR3 is TGTGCCAGTAGTATTGCTAGGTCTCAGCCCCAGCATTTT. As protein: CASSIARSQPQHF.

V gene TRBV19 combines with J gene TRBJ2-2; TRBD2 might be the D (6 bases). V shed 5 bases and J shed 4 bases, with 17 bases lying between them. The CDR3 extends over 16 amino acids. Germline CDR1 and CDR2: LNHDA and SQIVND (reference sequence). CDR3 DNA sequence: TGTGCCAGTAGTCGTCCGGGGGAGAAAGGCACCGGGGAGCTGTTTTTT. Protein product: CASSRPGEKGTGELFF.